This passage covers 11 T cell receptor beta chains from one sample sequenced in a study of cytomegalovirus exposure and HLA in healthy donors. The PCR was carried out with 60 Vbeta primers and 13 Jbeta primers. The method was immunoSEQ multiplex PCR; TCRdb's version includes in-frame clones alone and lacks a portion of them. Listed are around 70,000 clones; less than 2% falls within the top ten. Sequencing used PBMCs. Source of these receptors: a woman aged 25-40 years in good health and CMV-seronegative.

The V gene is TRBV11-3, the J gene TRBJ1-1; D not certain. The V end lost 5 bases, the J end lost 3 bases, and 10 bases lay between the germline ends. The CDR3 loop spans 13 amino acids. CDR1 is SGHNT and CDR2 is YENEEA in the germline V gene. The CDR3 loop reads CASSINSDTEAFF. CDR3 nucleotide sequence: TGTGCCAGCAGCATTAACAGTGACACTGAAGCTTTCTTT.

The chain combines TRBV28 with TRBJ2-7, with TRBD2 as a possible D gene (6 bases). The length of the CDR3 is 13 residues. V was shortened by 2 bases and J by 3 bases, with 8 bases between the two germline ends. In germline, CDR1 is MDHEN, CDR2 SYDVKM. DNA of the CDR3: TGTGCCAGCAGTTTAGCGGGAATCTACGAGCAGTACTTC. Its translation is CASSLAGIYEQYF.

The chain employs TRBV18 and TRBJ1-5; 7 nucleotides agree with TRBD1. V shed 4 bases and J 4 bases; nucleotides not matched to a gene: 7. This CDR3 has 15 amino acids. In germline, CDR1 is KGHSH, CDR2 LQKENI. This CDR3 reads CASSRTGQHNQPQHF. The CDR3 bases are TGTGCCAGCTCACGCACGGGACAGCATAATCAGCCCCAGCATTTT.

This chain uses TRBV9 with TRBJ2-3; TRBD1 is a possible D gene (6 bases). Germline loops: CDR1 SGDLS, CDR2 YYNGEE. V was cut by 2 bases and J by 4 bases, with 14 bases left in between. This CDR3 spans 15 amino acids. The CDR3 DNA follows: TGTGCCAGCAGCGTTAGAGGGGGTGGAGCAGATACGCAGTATTTT. Protein product: CASSVRGGGADTQYF.

The chain joins TRBV4-1 to TRBJ2-1; D is perhaps TRBD2 (5 bases). The CDR3 loop spans 11 amino acids. Germline CDR1 MGHRA, CDR2 YSYEKL. The V end was cut by 3 bases, the J end by 9 bases, with 6 bases between. For the CDR3, the DNA is TGCGCCAGCAGCCAGGAGGTTGAGCAGTTCTTC. Its protein product is CASSQEVEQFF.

The chain couples TRBV28 to TRBJ2-2, with D possibly matching TRBD2 (5 bases). The CDR3 totals 17 residues. The ends were cut back, 3 bases at V and 1 base at J, with 15 bases in the middle. Looked up from germline, CDR1 is MDHEN and CDR2 is SYDVKM. The CDR3 sequence: CASSFLDYLRNTGELFF. CDR3 nucleotide sequence: TGTGCCAGCAGTTTCCTAGACTACTTAAGGAACACCGGGGAGCTGTTTTTT. Looking up the rest from reference TRBV28 and TRBJ2-2 gives the full variable domain: DVKVTQSSRYLVKRTGEKVFLECVQDMDHENMFWYRQDPGLGLRLIYFSYDVKMKEKGDIPEGYSVSREKKERFSLILESASTNQTSMYLCASSFLDYLRNTGELFFGEGSRLTVL.

V gene TRBV30 combines with J gene TRBJ1-4; 9 nucleotides match TRBD1. The CDR3 is 12 amino acids. The germline CDR1 and CDR2 sequences are GTSNPN and SVGIG (reference sequence). After removal of 8 bases from V and 8 bases from J, the junction contained 6 bases not matched to a gene. Written as DNA, the CDR3 is TGTGCCCTTTGGACAGGGGAAGAAAAACTGTTTTTT. It translates to CALWTGEEKLFF. The entire variable domain, with the rest obtained from reference TRBV30 and TRBJ1-4, is as follows: SQTIHQWPATLVQPVGSPLSLECTVEGTSNPNLYWYRQAAGRGLQLLFYSVGIGQISSEVPQNLSASRPQDRQFILSSKKLLLSDSGFYLCALWTGEEKLFFGSGTQLSVL.

The V and J genes are TRBV29-1 and TRBJ2-5; 9 nucleotides line up with TRBD1. The trim removed 5 bases at V and 5 bases at J, leaving 18 bases unmatched. The CDR3 has 17 residues. Germline values: CDR1 SQVTM, CDR2 ANQGSEA. This CDR3 reads CSVLGGTGIVKRETQYF. The CDR3 DNA sequence: TGCAGCGTTTTGGGGGGGACAGGGATTGTTAAACGGGAGACCCAGTACTTC. Using reference TRBV29-1 and TRBJ2-5 for the parts outside the CDR3, the full variable domain is SAVISQKPSRDICQRGTSLTIQCQVDSQVTMMFWYRQQPGQSLTLIATANQGSEATYESGFVIDKFPISRPNLTFSTLTVSNMSPEDSSIYLCSVLGGTGIVKRETQYFGPGTRLLVL.

The chain uses TRBV28 and TRBJ2-7; D gene ambiguous. Germline values: CDR1 MDHEN, CDR2 SYDVKM. Trimming cost V 2 bases and J 7 bases, with 12 bases left between them. The CDR3 sequence is 13 residues long. The CDR3 region is CASSLHSSGEQYF. CDR3 nucleotides: TGTGCCAGCAGTTTACACTCGTCTGGTGAGCAGTACTTC. The whole variable domain, remainder taken from reference TRBV28 and TRBJ2-7, is DVKVTQSSRYLVKRTGEKVFLECVQDMDHENMFWYRQDPGLGLRLIYFSYDVKMKEKGDIPEGYSVSREKKERFSLILESASTNQTSMYLCASSLHSSGEQYFGPGTRLTVT.

J is TRBJ1-4 and V is TRBV7-9, with D maybe TRBD1 (5 bases). The CDR3 is 14 amino acids. Between the trimmed V and J ends, which lost 2 bases and 7 bases, there was a span of 11 bases. Looked up from germline, CDR1 is SEHNR and CDR2 is FQNEAQ (reference sequence). The CDR3 nucleotides read TGTGCCAGCAGCTTATCTAGGAGGGGTGAAAAACTGTTTTTT. It is translated as CASSLSRRGEKLFF.

This chain connects TRBV5-6 to TRBJ1-6, with TRBD1 as a possible D gene (6 bases). V shed 0 bases and J shed 10 bases, with 17 bases lying between them. The CDR3 contains 16 residues. Germline CDR1 reads SGHDT; CDR2 reads YYEEEE. DNA of the CDR3: TGTGCCAGCAGCTTGGAAGGGGGTTTGTCAATCTCACCCCTCCACTTT. It specifies CASSLEGGLSISPLHF.